These 2 T cell receptor beta chains share one sample of origin, sequenced in a study of blood T cell repertoires in COVID-19 (dated by TCRdb to 2019 to 2021). Library method: the immunoSEQ multiplex PCR assay. TCRdb limited this immuneACCESS table to in-frame rearrangements with V and J called. A share of clones is missing; checked studies link under half to unresolved V genes, and the rest is unexplained. The sample table contains 140,000 to 150,000 clones; only one count was recorded for 75% to 90% of them. The ten largest clonotypes hold less than 4% of the sample. The specimen was peripheral blood. The receptor set was obtained from an older woman with active COVID-19.

This chain connects TRBV7-2 to TRBJ2-7; maybe TRBD1 (5 bases). Germline values: CDR1 SGHTA, CDR2 FQGNSA. CDR3 length: 12 residues. Trimming took off 5 bases at V and 4 bases at J, with 9 bases between the two ends. In nucleotides, the CDR3 is TGTGCCAGCAGCCAGCAGGGTTACGAGCAGTACTTC. It codes for CASSQQGYEQYF.

V gene TRBV14 combines with J gene TRBJ2-6; no firm D call. V was trimmed by 5 bases and J by 4 bases, leaving 9 bases between them. The CDR3 runs 14 residues. CDR1 and CDR2 from the germline V gene are SGHDN and FVKESK. The CDR3 region is CASSVVPGANVLTF. In nucleotides, the CDR3 is TGTGCCAGCAGCGTCGTCCCCGGGGCCAACGTCCTGACTTTC.